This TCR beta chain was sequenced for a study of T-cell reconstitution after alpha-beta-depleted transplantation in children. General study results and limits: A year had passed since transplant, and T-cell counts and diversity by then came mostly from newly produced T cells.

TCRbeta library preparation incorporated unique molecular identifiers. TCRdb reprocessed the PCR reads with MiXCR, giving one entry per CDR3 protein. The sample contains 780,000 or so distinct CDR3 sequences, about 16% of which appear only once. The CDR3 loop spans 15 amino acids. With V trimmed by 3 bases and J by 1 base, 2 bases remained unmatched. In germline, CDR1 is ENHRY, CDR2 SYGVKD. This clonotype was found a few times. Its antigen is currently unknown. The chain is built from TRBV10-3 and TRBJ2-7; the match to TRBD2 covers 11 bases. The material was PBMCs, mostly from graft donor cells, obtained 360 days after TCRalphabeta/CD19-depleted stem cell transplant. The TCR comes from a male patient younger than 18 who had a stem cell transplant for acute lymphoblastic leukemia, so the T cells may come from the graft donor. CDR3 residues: CAISDRLAGSYEQYF. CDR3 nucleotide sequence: TGTGCCATCAGTGACCGACTAGCGGGATCCTACGAGCAGTACTTC.